The table lists the clone carrying this TCR beta chain with a few counts. This sample is drawn from a study of T cells after yellow fever vaccination. The CDR3 consists of 18 residues. Germline V gene lookup returns CDR1 MGHRA and CDR2 YSYEKL. J was trimmed by 5 bases and V by 4 bases; bases with no gene match: 17. TCRdb independently ran MiXCR on the 5' RACE reads; one entry per CDR3 protein. The sample contains around 360,000 distinct CDR3 sequences, around 10% of which appear only once. The V and J genes are TRBV4-1 and TRBJ2-1, with 7 bases identical to TRBD2. This TCR was sampled from a man younger than 35 who received the YFV17D yellow fever vaccine. Sample: PBMCs, taken on the day of the first yellow fever vaccination. For the CDR3, the DNA is TGCGCCAGCAGCCCTCGGGAACGGGGGGTCATCACGGACAATGAGCAGTTCTTC. Residues: CASSPRERGVITDNEQFF.